This TCR beta chain was found in a study of blood T cell repertoires in COVID-19. Study background: Italy, Spain and the United States were the sources of the convalescent and acute COVID-19 samples. Sample material is recorded as cDNA or gDNA derived from T cells, B-cell-depleted T cells, or PBMCs.

Per the original data handling: Reference gene primer amplification in the assay estimated nucleated cell counts. Measured with immunoSEQ multiplex PCR; TCRdb has only the in-frame clones, and not every one. That table furnishes V, J and clone size, whereas the DNA furnished D and trimming. Among 85,000 to 120,000 clones, 84% were seen once, and the ten largest hold 11% to 15%. V was clipped by 5 bases and J by 2 bases; unmatched bases: 9. Germline-derived CDR1 and CDR2 are SGHVS and FQNEAQ. The CDR3 extends over 17 amino acids. V and J are TRBV7-8 and TRBJ1-5, with TRBD1 identical over 10 bases. The clonotype originates from a woman between 55 and 75 years old with acute or convalescent COVID-19. Sequenced material: peripheral blood. The CDR3 loop is CASSPGTGDQGNQPQHF. For the CDR3, the DNA is TGTGCCAGCAGCCCCGGGACAGGGGATCAGGGCAATCAGCCCCAGCATTTT.